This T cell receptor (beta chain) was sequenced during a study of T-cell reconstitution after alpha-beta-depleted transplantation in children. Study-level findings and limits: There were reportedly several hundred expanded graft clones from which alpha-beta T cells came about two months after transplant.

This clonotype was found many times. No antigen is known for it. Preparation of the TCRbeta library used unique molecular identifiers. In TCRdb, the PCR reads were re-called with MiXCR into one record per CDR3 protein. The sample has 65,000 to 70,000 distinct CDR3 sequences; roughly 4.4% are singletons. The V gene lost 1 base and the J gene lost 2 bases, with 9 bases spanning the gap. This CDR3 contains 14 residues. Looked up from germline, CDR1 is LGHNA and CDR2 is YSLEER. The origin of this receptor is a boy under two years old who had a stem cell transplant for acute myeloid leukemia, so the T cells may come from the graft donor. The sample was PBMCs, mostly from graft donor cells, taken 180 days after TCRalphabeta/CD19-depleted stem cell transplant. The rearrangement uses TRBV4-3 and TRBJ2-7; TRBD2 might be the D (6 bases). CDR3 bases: TGCGCCAGCAGCCAAGTCGGGGGTACCTACGAGCAGTACTTC. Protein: CASSQVGGTYEQYF.